This is a list of T cell receptor beta chains from one sample in a study of cytomegalovirus exposure and HLA in healthy donors. Sequenced by immunoSEQ multiplex PCR; TCRdb stores in-frame clones only, minus some. The repertoire consists of 100,000 or so clones, with roughly 69% occurring once and the leading ten covering roughly 6%. Material for sequencing was PBMCs. Source of these receptors: a woman under 40 in good health and CMV-seronegative. CDR3s include the opening cysteine and the closing phenylalanine or tryptophan. A D gene is named only where the DNA matches it firmly. Clone sizes are given selectively: once, few, many, or a class where the clone is expanded.

TRBJ2-1,-,TRBV28,TRBD1,CASSLPRTGGYNEQFF,TGTGCCAGCAGTCTACCAAGGACAGGCGGTTACAATGAGCAGTTCTTC
TRBJ1-3,-,TRBV28,-,CASSRDTSSGNTIYF,TGTGCCAGCAGCCGGGACACCTCCTCTGGAAACACCATATATTTT
TRBJ2-3,few,TRBV29-1,-,CSTRVGTDTQYF,TGCAGCACCAGGGTTGGCACAGATACGCAGTATTTT
TRBJ1-1,few,TRBV5-1,TRBD1,CASSPRTSGGTEAFF,TGCGCCAGCAGCCCCCGGACCTCAGGGGGCACTGAAGCTTTCTTT
TRBJ2-5,-,TRBV27,-,CASSLGATSGQYF,TGTGCCAGCAGCCTTGGGGCTACCTCTGGGCAGTACTTC
TRBJ1-2,few,TRBV19,TRBD1,CASRPDRGRAYGYTF,TGTGCCAGTAGACCCGACAGGGGGCGCGCCTATGGCTACACCTTC
TRBJ2-7,once,TRBV5-1,TRBD2,CASSLELAVGRHEQYF,TGCGCCAGCAGCTTGGAACTAGCGGTGGGTCGCCACGAGCAGTACTTC
TRBJ1-5,-,TRBV28,-,CASSKGGTNHPQHF,TGTGCCAGCAGCAAAGGGGGGACTAATCATCCCCAGCATTTT
TRBJ2-7,few,TRBV30,TRBD1,CAWSVGGTGSYEQYF,TGTGCCTGGAGTGTCGGCGGGACAGGCTCCTACGAGCAGTACTTC
TRBJ2-7,-,TRBV4-1,-,CASSQDTGFPPEQYF,TGCGCCAGCAGCCAAGATACAGGGTTCCCTCCCGAGCAGTACTTC
TRBJ1-6,-,TRBV4-1,-,CASSQVGANSPLHF,TGCGCCAGCAGCCAAGTGGGAGCAAATTCACCCCTCCACTTT
TRBJ2-1,-,TRBV28,-,CASSFEVGGSYNEQFF,TGTGCCAGCAGTTTTGAAGTAGGGGGCTCCTACAATGAGCAGTTCTTC
TRBJ1-1,-,TRBV9,TRBD1,CASRLSGGTEAFF,TGTGCCAGCAGACTATCAGGGGGCACTGAAGCTTTCTTT
TRBJ2-7,-,TRBV6-1,-,CASSETLYEQYF,TGTGCCAGCAGTGAAACCCTATACGAGCAGTACTTC
TRBJ1-2,few,TRBV10-1,TRBD1,CANPVPGGPYTF,TGCGCCAACCCCGTTCCAGGGGGTCCGTACACCTTC
TRBJ1-1,few,TRBV6-6,-,CASRDGGTMNTEAFF,TGTGCCAGTAGGGACGGGGGGACAATGAACACTGAAGCTTTCTTT
TRBJ1-4,few,TRBV11-1,-,CASSLLPGQGNEKLFF,TGTGCCAGCAGCTTACTCCCGGGCCAGGGGAACGAAAAACTGTTTTTT
TRBJ1-5,once,TRBV5-1,-,CASSLDGGRQPQHF,TGCGCCAGCAGCTTGGACGGGGGGCGTCAGCCCCAGCATTTT
TRBJ1-1,-,TRBV28,-,CASILPGVAEAFF,TGTGCCAGCATCCTCCCAGGGGTTGCTGAAGCTTTCTTT
TRBJ2-7,few,TRBV7-9,TRBD1,CASSPKRRTGGNEQYF,TGTGCCAGCAGCCCGAAACGCCGGACAGGGGGCAACGAGCAGTACTTC
TRBJ2-7,-,TRBV7-2,-,CASSFLASGANEQYF,TGTGCCAGCAGCTTCCTGGCCTCAGGGGCCAACGAGCAGTACTTC
TRBJ2-7,-,TRBV9,-,CASSVFSDRPYEQYF,TGTGCCAGCAGCGTATTCTCCGACAGGCCCTACGAGCAGTACTTC
TRBJ1-3,-,TRBV9,TRBD1,CASSVRQGADTIYF,TGTGCCAGCAGCGTCCGACAGGGAGCGGACACCATATATTTT
TRBJ2-5,-,TRBV11-2,TRBD1,CASSEQGAGETQYF,TGTGCCAGCAGCGAGCAGGGGGCCGGGGAGACCCAGTACTTC
TRBJ2-7,few,TRBV6-5,TRBD1,CASSYSVTGRYEQYF,TGTGCCAGCAGTTACTCAGTGACAGGGCGTTACGAGCAGTACTTC
TRBJ1-3,-,TRBV7-3,TRBD1,CASSLRGQGRSYSGNTIYF,TGTGCCAGCAGCTTAAGGGGACAGGGGCGCTCTTACTCTGGAAACACCATATATTTT
TRBJ2-5,-,TRBV7-9,TRBD2,CASSFGRGETQYF,TGTGCCAGCAGCTTTGGGCGGGGGGAGACCCAGTACTTC
TRBJ1-1,-,TRBV7-9,-,CASSLQGRNTEAFF,TGTGCCAGCAGCTTACAGGGGAGGAACACTGAAGCTTTCTTT
TRBJ1-2,few,TRBV7-9,-,CASSFGTWGVYGYTF,TGTGCCAGCAGCTTTGGGACATGGGGCGTCTATGGCTACACCTTC
TRBJ2-5,-,TRBV2,-,CASSKQGGEETQYF,TGTGCCAGCAGTAAACAGGGGGGGGAAGAGACCCAGTACTTC
TRBJ1-4,-,TRBV19,TRBD1,CASSHRGRGEKLFF,TGTGCCAGTAGTCACAGGGGGCGTGGAGAAAAACTGTTTTTT
TRBJ2-3,-,TRBV6-5,TRBD2,CASSLTRLAGTLYF,TGTGCCAGCAGTTTGACACGACTAGCGGGAACCTTGTATTTT
TRBJ1-3,-,TRBV19,-,CASRQRSGNTIYF,TGTGCCAGTAGGCAGAGGTCCGGAAACACCATATATTTT
TRBJ2-1,-,TRBV28,-,CASSLRRRILRNEQFF,TGTGCCAGCAGTTTACGTCGGCGGATTTTACGCAATGAGCAGTTCTTC
TRBJ1-5,-,TRBV4-1,TRBD1,CASSPFGTGVQPQHF,TGCGCCAGCAGCCCATTCGGGACAGGGGTGCAGCCCCAGCATTTT
TRBJ2-4,-,TRBV6-6,-,CASSYWGGAGHF,TGTGCCAGCAGTTACTGGGGGGGCGCAGGGCACTTC
TRBJ1-5,-,TRBV6-1,TRBD1,CASSDSGQGLNQPQHF,TGTGCCAGCAGTGATAGCGGACAGGGGTTAAATCAGCCCCAGCATTTT
TRBJ2-3,-,TRBV5-1,TRBD2,CASSSGLAGGRWTDTQYF,TGCGCCAGCAGCTCGGGACTAGCGGGGGGGCGGTGGACAGATACGCAGTATTTT